The 13 T cell receptor beta chains below were found in one sample sequenced in a study of shared clonotypes between healthy human individuals. Data came from immunoSEQ multiplex PCR; TCRdb stores just in-frame clones and leaves some out. The sample lists about 480,000 clones, about 79% occurring once. The sequencing sample was made of PBMCs. These receptors all stem from a middle-aged woman in good health. Some clones in this sample may be carry-over from other donors' samples.

This clone was counted between two and nine times. This sequence joins TRBV19 and TRBJ2-1; 14 nucleotides match TRBD2. The CDR3 totals 18 residues. The trim removed 4 bases at V and 10 bases at J, leaving 15 bases unmatched. CDR1 LNHDA and CDR2 SQIVND come from the germline V gene (reference sequence). CDR3 sequence reads: CASSREHGTSGRPWEQFF. CDR3 bases: TGTGCCAGTAGTAGGGAACACGGGACTAGCGGGAGACCCTGGGAGCAGTTCTTC.

This chain uses TRBV2 with TRBJ2-4; the match to TRBD1 covers 7 bases. Germline loops: CDR1 SNHLY, CDR2 FYNNEI. The V segment lost 6 bases and the J segment 6 bases; nucleotides outside the gene matches: 5. This CDR3 has 13 amino acids. The CDR3 DNA is TGTGCCAGCAGGGACACAGGGGTAAACATTCAGTACTTC. Its protein is CASRDTGVNIQYF. Looking up the rest from reference TRBV2 and TRBJ2-4 gives the full variable domain: EPEVTQTPSHQVTQMGQEVILRCVPISNHLYFYWYRQILGQKVEFLVSFYNNEISEKSEIFDDQFSVERPDGSNFTLKIRSTKLEDSAMYFCASRDTGVNIQYFGAGTRLSVL.

The chain combines TRBV6-6 with TRBJ2-7; 8 nucleotides match TRBD2. Germline lookup yields CDR1 MNHNY and CDR2 SVGAGI (reference sequence). With V trimmed by 5 bases and J by 3 bases, 6 bases remained unmatched. This CDR3 region has 14 residues. Here the CDR3 reads CASSIAGPSYEQYF. The CDR3 DNA is TGTGCCAGCAGTATAGCGGGGCCGAGCTACGAGCAGTACTTC.

The J gene is TRBJ2-1, the V gene TRBV7-2, with TRBD2 as a possible D gene (5 bases). The V gene lost 1 base and the J gene lost 10 bases, with 14 bases spanning the gap. Per germline, CDR1 SGHTA and CDR2 FQGNSA. The CDR3 has 14 residues. CDR3 in amino acids: CASSLVEGVKEQFF. The CDR3 DNA reads as TGTGCCAGCAGCTTAGTAGAGGGAGTAAAAGAGCAGTTCTTC.

This chain joins TRBV29-1 and TRBJ2-2, with 14 bases lining up with TRBD2. CDR3 length equals 17 residues. CDR1 SQVTM and CDR2 ANQGSEA come from the germline V gene. Trimming took 6 bases from V and 0 from J; bases not matched to a gene: 6. The DNA of the CDR3 is TGCAGCGTGGCAGGACTAGCGGGAGGACCGAACACCGGGGAGCTGTTTTTT. This gives the protein CSVAGLAGGPNTGELFF.

In this sample, this clone turned up a few times. The same CDR3 also results from other DNA sequences found in this sample. CDR3 bases: TGTGCCAGCAGTTTATTCCGGGAGCAGTACTTC. This translates into CASSLFREQYF. The V gene is TRBV28, the J gene TRBJ2-7; D call uncertain. Deletions cut 1 base from V and 7 bases from J, with 5 bases between. The CDR3 loop spans 11 amino acids. Germline V gives CDR1 MDHEN, CDR2 SYDVKM.

The chain has TRBV28 and TRBJ2-5; D gene ambiguous. The CDR3 is 14 residues long. The V gene lost 4 bases and the J gene lost 1 base, with 10 bases spanning the gap. Germline loops: CDR1 MDHEN, CDR2 SYDVKM. The CDR3 region is CASSYGRRQETQYF. The DNA of the CDR3 is TGTGCCAGCAGTTACGGACGCCGCCAAGAGACCCAGTACTTC.

The V and J genes are TRBV11-2 and TRBJ2-1; maybe TRBD2 (6 bases). Germline lookup yields CDR1 SGHAT and CDR2 FQNNGV. The CDR3 has 13 residues. V lost 0 bases to trimming and J lost 8 bases, with 8 bases between them. This CDR3 reads CASSLDPGDEQFF. The DNA for the CDR3 is TGTGCCAGCAGCTTAGATCCGGGGGATGAGCAGTTCTTC.

This clone was found many times. The chain has TRBV19 and TRBJ2-7; 7 nucleotides align to TRBD1. Per germline, CDR1 LNHDA and CDR2 SQIVND (reference sequence). The CDR3 extends over 14 amino acids. The trim removed 4 bases at V and 4 bases at J, leaving 7 bases unmatched. The CDR3 is CASSTPGQKYEQYF. CDR3 DNA sequence: TGTGCCAGTAGTACCCCGGGACAGAAATACGAGCAGTACTTC.

The chain is built from TRBV7-3 and TRBJ1-2; D uncertain. Germline V gene data show CDR1 as SGHTA and CDR2 as FQGTGA. The V end lost 3 bases, the J end lost 7 bases, and 21 bases lay between the germline ends. The CDR3 totals 16 residues. CDR3 bases: TGTGCCAGCAGCTTGGGTCTGGGCGGCAGCTTCGGTGGCTACACCTTC. Amino acid sequence: CASSLGLGGSFGGYTF.

V gene TRBV30 combines with J gene TRBJ1-5, with a possible D match to TRBD1 (5 bases). The CDR3 spans 16 residues. V was shortened by 0 bases and J by 0 bases, with 12 bases between the two germline ends. Germline V gives CDR1 GTSNPN, CDR2 SVGIG (reference sequence). Here the CDR3 reads CAWSVGQGYSNQPQHF. The CDR3 DNA follows: TGTGCCTGGAGTGTAGGTCAGGGTTATAGCAATCAGCCCCAGCATTTT.

Here the CDR3 reads CASSFLQGGRGYTF. The CDR3 nucleotides are TGTGCCAGCAGTTTCTTACAGGGGGGTCGTGGCTACACCTTC. The chain links TRBV28 to TRBJ1-2; 8 nucleotides align to TRBD1. V lost 3 bases and J lost 7; bases outside the gene matches: 7. The CDR3 has 14 amino acids. Germline V CDR1 and CDR2: MDHEN, SYDVKM.

As for this clone: With a far larger clone one base away, a read error is the likely cause. The chain employs TRBV11-2 and TRBJ2-7; D not certain. Germline CDR1 SGHAT, CDR2 FQNNGV. Trimming pared 4 bases from V and 2 bases from J, leaving 12 bases between. This CDR3 has 14 residues. Here the CDR3 DNA reads TGTGCCAGCAGCTCCGGACCAATCCCCTACGAGCAGTACTTC. This codes for CASSSGPIPYEQYF.